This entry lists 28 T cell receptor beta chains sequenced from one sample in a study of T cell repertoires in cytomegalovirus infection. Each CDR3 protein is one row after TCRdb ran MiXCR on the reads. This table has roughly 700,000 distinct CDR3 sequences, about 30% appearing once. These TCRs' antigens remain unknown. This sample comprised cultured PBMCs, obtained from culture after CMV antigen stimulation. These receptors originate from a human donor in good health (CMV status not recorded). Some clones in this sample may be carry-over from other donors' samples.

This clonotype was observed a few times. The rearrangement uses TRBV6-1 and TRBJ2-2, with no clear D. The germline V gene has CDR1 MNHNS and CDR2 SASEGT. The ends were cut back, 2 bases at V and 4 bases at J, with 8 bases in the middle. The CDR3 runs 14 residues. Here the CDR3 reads CASSERRGTGELFF. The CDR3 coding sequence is TGTGCCAGCAGTGAACGGCGAGGCACCGGGGAGCTGTTTTTT.

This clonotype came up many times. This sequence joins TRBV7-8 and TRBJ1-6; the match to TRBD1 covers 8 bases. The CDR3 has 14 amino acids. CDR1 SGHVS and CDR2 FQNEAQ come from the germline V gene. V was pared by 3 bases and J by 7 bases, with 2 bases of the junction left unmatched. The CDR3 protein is CASSLRDRNSPLHF. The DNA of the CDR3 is TGTGCCAGCAGCTTGCGGGACAGGAATTCACCCCTCCACTTT.

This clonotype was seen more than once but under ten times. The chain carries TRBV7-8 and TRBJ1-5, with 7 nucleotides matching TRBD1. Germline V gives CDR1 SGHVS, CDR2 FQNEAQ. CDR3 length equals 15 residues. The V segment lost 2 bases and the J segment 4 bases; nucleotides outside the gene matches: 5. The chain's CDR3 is CASSLRQGGNQPQHF. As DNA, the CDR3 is TGTGCCAGCAGCTTACGACAGGGTGGGAATCAGCCCCAGCATTTT.

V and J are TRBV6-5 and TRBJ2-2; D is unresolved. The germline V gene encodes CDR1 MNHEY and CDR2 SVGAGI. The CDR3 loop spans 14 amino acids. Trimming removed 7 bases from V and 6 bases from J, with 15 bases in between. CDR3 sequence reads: CASMNRVGSGELFF. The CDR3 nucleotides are TGTGCCAGCATGAATAGGGTGGGGTCCGGGGAGCTGTTTTTT.

DNA for the CDR3: TGTGCCAGCAGCTTAGGCCACCTACTAGGGAATGAGCAGTTCTTC. Translating gives CASSLGHLLGNEQFF. The chain employs TRBV7-9 and TRBJ2-1, with D maybe TRBD2 (5 bases). Germline V gene data show CDR1 as SEHNR and CDR2 as FQNEAQ (reference sequence). Trimming removed 1 base at V and 7 bases at J, with 14 bases between. This CDR3 comprises 15 residues.

CDR3 in amino acids: CSASGQTHNEQFF. The CDR3 nucleotides read TGCAGTGCCTCCGGACAAACCCACAATGAGCAGTTCTTC. The chain employs TRBV20-1 and TRBJ2-1; TRBD1 is a possible D gene (5 bases). Germline V gives CDR1 DFQATT, CDR2 SNEGSKA (reference sequence). This CDR3 comprises 13 residues. Trimming removed 6 bases from V and 5 bases from J, with 14 bases in between.

The DNA of the CDR3 is TGCGCCAGCAGCCCGGGACAGACTACCTACAATGAGCAGTTCTTC. It codes for CASSPGQTTYNEQFF. V usage is TRBV5-1 and J usage is TRBJ2-1, with 7 bases aligning to TRBD1. Germline V gene data show CDR1 as SGHRS and CDR2 as YFSETQ. Losses at the gene ends were 4 bases for V and 2 bases for J; bases not matched to a gene: 6. CDR3 length equals 15 residues.

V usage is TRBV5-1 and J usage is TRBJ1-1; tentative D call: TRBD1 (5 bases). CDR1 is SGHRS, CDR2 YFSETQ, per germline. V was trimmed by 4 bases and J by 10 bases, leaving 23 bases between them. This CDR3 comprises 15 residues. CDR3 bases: TGCGCCAGCAGCGCGGGGACCTTCGCCGCCGGGGTAGCTTTCTTT. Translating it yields CASSAGTFAAGVAFF.

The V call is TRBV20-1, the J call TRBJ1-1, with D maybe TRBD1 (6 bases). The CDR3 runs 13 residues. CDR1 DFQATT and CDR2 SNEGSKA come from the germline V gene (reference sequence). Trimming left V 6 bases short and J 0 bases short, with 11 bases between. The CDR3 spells CSAGDILNTEAFF. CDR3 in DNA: TGCAGTGCCGGGGACATACTGAACACTGAAGCTTTCTTT.

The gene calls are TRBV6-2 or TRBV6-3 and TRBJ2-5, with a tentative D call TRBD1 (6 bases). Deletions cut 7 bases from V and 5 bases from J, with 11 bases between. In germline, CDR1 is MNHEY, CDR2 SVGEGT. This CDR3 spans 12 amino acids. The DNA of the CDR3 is TGTGCCAGCAATAACAGGGTGGAGACCCAGTACTTC. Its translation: CASNNRVETQYF.

DNA of the CDR3: TGCGCCAGCAGCTTGCAGGGGTCGGACTATGGCTACACCTTC. This sequence encodes CASSLQGSDYGYTF. The chain combines TRBV5-1 with TRBJ1-2; a possible D gene is TRBD1 (6 bases). Germline V CDR1 and CDR2: SGHRS, YFSETQ. V was trimmed by 1 base and J by 3 bases, leaving 10 bases between them. The CDR3 covers 14 residues.

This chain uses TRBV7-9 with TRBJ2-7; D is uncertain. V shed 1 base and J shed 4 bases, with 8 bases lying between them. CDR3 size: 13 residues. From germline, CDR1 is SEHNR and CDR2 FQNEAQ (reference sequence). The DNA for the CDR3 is TGTGCCAGCAGCTTAGGACTCCAGTACGAGCAGTACTTC. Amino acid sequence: CASSLGLQYEQYF.

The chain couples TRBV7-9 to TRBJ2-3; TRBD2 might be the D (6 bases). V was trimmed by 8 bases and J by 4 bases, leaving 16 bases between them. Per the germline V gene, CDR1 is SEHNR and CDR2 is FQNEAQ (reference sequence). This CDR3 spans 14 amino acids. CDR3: CASPAARGSDTQYF. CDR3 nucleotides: TGTGCCAGCCCAGCCGCCCGGGGGTCAGATACGCAGTATTTT.

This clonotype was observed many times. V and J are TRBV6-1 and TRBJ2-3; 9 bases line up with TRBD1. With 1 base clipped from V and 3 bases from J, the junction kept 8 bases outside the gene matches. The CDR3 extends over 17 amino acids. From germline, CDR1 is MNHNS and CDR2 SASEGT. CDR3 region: CASSEEAGTGLTDTQYF. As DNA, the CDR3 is TGTGCCAGCAGTGAAGAGGCCGGGACAGGGCTGACAGATACGCAGTATTTT.

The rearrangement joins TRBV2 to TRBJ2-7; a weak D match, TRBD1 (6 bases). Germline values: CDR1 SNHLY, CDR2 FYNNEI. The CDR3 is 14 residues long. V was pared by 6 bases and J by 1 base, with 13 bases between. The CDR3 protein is CASRKITGSYEQYF. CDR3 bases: TGTGCCAGCAGGAAAATCACAGGGTCCTACGAGCAGTACTTC.

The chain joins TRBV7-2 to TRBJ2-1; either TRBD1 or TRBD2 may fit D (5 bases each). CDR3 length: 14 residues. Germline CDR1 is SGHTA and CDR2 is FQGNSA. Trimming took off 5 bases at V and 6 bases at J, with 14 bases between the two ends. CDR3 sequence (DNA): TGTGCCAGCAGCAGGACACGAGGGTCCAATGAGCAGTTCTTC. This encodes CASSRTRGSNEQFF.

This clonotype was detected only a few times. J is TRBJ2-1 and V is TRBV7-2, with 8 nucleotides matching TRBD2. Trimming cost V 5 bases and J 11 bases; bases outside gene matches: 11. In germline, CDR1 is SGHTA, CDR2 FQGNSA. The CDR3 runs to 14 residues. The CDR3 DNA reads TGTGCCAGCAGCCCGGGGGGCGGGAGGTACCAGCAGTTCTTC. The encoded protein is CASSPGGGRYQQFF.

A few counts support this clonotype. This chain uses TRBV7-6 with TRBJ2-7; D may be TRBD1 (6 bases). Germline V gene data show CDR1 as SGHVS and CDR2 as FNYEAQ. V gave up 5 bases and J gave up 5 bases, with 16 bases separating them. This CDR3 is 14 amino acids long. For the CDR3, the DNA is TGTGCCAGCAGCCCCCGGCAGGGGCCTAACGAGCAGTACTTC. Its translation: CASSPRQGPNEQYF.

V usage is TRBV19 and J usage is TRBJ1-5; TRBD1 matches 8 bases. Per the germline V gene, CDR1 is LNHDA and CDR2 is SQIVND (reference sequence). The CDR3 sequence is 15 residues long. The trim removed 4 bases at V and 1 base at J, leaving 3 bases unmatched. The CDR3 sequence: CASSTTGGSNQPQHF. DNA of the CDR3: TGTGCCAGTAGTACTACAGGGGGAAGCAATCAGCCCCAGCATTTT. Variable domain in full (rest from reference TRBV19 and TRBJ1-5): DGGITQSPKYLFRKEGQNVTLSCEQNLNHDAMYWYRQDPGQGLRLIYYSQIVNDFQKGDIAEGYSVSREKKESFPLTVTSAQKNPTAFYLCASSTTGGSNQPQHFGDGTRLSIL.

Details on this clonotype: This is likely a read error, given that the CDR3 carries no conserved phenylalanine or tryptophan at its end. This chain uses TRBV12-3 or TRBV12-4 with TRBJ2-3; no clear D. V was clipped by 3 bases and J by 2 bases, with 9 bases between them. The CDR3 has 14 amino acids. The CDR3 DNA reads TGTGCCAGCAGTTTGAGGTATTCCACAGATACGCAGTATTCT. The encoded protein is CASSLRYSTDTQYS.

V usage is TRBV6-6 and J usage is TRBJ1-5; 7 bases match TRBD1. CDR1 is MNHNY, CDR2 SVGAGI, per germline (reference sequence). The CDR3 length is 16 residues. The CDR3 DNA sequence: TGTGACTTCTTTGTTCAGGGGGTTTTTAGGAATCAGCCCCAGCATTTT. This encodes CDFFVQGVFRNQPQHF.

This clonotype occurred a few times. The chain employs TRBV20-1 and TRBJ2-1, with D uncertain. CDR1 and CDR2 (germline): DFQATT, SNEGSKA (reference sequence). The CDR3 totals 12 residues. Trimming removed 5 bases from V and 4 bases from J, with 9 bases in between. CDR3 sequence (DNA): TGCAGTGCTGCTGGGGTTTACAATGAGCAGTTCTTC. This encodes CSAAGVYNEQFF.

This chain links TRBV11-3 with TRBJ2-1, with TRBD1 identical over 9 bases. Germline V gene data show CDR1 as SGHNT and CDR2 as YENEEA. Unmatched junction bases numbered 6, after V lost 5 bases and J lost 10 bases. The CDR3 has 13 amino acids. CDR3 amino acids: CASSITGGGEQFF. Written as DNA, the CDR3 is TGTGCCAGCAGCATCACAGGGGGCGGGGAGCAGTTCTTC.

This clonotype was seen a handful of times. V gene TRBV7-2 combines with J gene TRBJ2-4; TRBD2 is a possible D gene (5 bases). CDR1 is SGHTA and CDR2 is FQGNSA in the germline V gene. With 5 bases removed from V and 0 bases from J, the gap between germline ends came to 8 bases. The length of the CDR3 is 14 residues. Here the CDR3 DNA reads TGTGCCAGCAGCCAGGAGGTAGCCAAAAACATTCAGTACTTC. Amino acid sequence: CASSQEVAKNIQYF.

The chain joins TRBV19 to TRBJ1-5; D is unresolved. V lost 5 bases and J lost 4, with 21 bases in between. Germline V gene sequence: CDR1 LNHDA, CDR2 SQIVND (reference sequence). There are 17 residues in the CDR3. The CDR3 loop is CASSGISAEQRNQPQHF. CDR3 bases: TGTGCCAGTAGTGGAATCTCGGCGGAACAGCGGAATCAGCCCCAGCATTTT.

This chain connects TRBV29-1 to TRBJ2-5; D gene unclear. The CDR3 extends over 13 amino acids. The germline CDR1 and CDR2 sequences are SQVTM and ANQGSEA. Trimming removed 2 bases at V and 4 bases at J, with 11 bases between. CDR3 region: CSVEQGFPETQYF. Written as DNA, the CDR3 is TGCAGCGTTGAACAAGGATTTCCAGAGACCCAGTACTTC.

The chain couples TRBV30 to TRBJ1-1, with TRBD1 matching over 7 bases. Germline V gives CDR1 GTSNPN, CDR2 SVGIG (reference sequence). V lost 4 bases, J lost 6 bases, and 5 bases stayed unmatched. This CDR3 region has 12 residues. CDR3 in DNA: TGTGCCTGGATCAACAGGGGCCCTGAAGCTTTCTTT. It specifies CAWINRGPEAFF.

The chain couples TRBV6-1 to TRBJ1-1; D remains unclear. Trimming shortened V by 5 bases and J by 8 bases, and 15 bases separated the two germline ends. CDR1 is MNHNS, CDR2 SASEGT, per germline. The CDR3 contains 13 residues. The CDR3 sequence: CASSYDPLTEAFF. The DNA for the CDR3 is TGTGCCAGCAGTTACGACCCACTTACCGAAGCTTTCTTT.